What follows describes a single TCR beta chain. This table comes from immunoSEQ multiplex PCR, and its TCRdb copy is limited to in-frame clones, with some not included. The sample comprises 50,000 or so clones, roughly 79% of which are singletons, and over 4.5% rests with the top ten. This entry comes from a study of blood T cell repertoires in COVID-19. Overall study context: COVID-19 samples from acute and convalescent phases originated in the United States, Italy and Spain. The analysed material was cDNA or gDNA that came from T cells, B-cell-depleted T cells, or PBMCs.

The specimen sequenced was peripheral blood. The clonotype originates from a woman aged 55 to 70 with acute or convalescent COVID-19.

As DNA, the CDR3 is TGTGCCAGCAGTGAAGCGCCACAGGGCGGTAGGCAGCCCCAGCATTTT. Its protein is CASSEAPQGGRQPQHF. V gene TRBV6-1 combines with J gene TRBJ1-5; maybe TRBD1 (6 bases). Deletions cut 0 bases from V and 7 bases from J, with 16 bases between. This CDR3 spans 16 amino acids. The germline gives CDR1 MNHNS, CDR2 SASEGT.